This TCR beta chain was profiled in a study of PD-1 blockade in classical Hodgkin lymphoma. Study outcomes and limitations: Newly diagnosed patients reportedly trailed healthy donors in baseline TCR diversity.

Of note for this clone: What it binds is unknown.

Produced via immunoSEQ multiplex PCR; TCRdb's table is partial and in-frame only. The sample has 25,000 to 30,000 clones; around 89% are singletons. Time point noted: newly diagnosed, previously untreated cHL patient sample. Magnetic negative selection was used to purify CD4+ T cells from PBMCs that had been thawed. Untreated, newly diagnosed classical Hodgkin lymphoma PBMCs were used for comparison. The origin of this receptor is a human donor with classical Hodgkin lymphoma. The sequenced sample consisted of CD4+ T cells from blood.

In DNA form, the CDR3 reads TGCGCCAGCAGCCAAGGGAGTAGCGACAATCAGCCCCAGCATTTT. The encoded protein is CASSQGSSDNQPQHF. The chain joins TRBV4-3 to TRBJ1-5; D gene unclear. Trimming cost V 1 base and J 3 bases, with 10 bases left between them. The CDR3 is 15 residues long. The germline gives CDR1 LGHNA, CDR2 YSLEER.